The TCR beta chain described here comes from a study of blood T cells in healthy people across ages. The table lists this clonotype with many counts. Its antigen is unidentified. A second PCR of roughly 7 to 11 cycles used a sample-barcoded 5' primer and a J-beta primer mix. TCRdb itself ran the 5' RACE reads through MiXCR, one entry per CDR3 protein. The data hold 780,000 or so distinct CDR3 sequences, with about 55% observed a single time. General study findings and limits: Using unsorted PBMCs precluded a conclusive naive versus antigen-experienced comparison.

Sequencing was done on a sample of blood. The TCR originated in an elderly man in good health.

The CDR3 loop is CASASSGVWNTEAFF. The CDR3 nucleotides are TGTGCCAGCGCAAGCTCCGGGGTTTGGAACACTGAAGCTTTCTTT. The chain employs TRBV7-2 and TRBJ1-1; D is undetermined. CDR3 size: 15 residues. Germline V gene data show CDR1 as SGHTA and CDR2 as FQGNSA. Trimming cost V 8 bases and J 1 base, with 17 bases left between them.